This T cell receptor (beta chain) emerged from a study of blood T cell repertoires in COVID-19. TCRdb keeps only in-frame clones here, not all; method: immunoSEQ multiplex PCR. Of about 200,000 clones listed, about 85% are singletons. Germline CDR1 and CDR2: KGHDR and SFDVKD. V was shortened by 1 base and J by 0 bases, with 17 bases between the two germline ends. The CDR3 is 18 amino acids. Sequenced sample: PBMCs or T cells enriched from blood (not recorded which). The chain is built from TRBV24-1 and TRBJ1-1, with TRBD1 as a possible D gene (5 bases). The receptor comes from a man in his forties who had recovered from COVID-19. In DNA, the CDR3 is TGTGCCACCAGTGATTTTGAGTGTGGCGGGGGGGTGAACACTGAAGCTTTCTTT. This translates into CATSDFECGGGVNTEAFF.